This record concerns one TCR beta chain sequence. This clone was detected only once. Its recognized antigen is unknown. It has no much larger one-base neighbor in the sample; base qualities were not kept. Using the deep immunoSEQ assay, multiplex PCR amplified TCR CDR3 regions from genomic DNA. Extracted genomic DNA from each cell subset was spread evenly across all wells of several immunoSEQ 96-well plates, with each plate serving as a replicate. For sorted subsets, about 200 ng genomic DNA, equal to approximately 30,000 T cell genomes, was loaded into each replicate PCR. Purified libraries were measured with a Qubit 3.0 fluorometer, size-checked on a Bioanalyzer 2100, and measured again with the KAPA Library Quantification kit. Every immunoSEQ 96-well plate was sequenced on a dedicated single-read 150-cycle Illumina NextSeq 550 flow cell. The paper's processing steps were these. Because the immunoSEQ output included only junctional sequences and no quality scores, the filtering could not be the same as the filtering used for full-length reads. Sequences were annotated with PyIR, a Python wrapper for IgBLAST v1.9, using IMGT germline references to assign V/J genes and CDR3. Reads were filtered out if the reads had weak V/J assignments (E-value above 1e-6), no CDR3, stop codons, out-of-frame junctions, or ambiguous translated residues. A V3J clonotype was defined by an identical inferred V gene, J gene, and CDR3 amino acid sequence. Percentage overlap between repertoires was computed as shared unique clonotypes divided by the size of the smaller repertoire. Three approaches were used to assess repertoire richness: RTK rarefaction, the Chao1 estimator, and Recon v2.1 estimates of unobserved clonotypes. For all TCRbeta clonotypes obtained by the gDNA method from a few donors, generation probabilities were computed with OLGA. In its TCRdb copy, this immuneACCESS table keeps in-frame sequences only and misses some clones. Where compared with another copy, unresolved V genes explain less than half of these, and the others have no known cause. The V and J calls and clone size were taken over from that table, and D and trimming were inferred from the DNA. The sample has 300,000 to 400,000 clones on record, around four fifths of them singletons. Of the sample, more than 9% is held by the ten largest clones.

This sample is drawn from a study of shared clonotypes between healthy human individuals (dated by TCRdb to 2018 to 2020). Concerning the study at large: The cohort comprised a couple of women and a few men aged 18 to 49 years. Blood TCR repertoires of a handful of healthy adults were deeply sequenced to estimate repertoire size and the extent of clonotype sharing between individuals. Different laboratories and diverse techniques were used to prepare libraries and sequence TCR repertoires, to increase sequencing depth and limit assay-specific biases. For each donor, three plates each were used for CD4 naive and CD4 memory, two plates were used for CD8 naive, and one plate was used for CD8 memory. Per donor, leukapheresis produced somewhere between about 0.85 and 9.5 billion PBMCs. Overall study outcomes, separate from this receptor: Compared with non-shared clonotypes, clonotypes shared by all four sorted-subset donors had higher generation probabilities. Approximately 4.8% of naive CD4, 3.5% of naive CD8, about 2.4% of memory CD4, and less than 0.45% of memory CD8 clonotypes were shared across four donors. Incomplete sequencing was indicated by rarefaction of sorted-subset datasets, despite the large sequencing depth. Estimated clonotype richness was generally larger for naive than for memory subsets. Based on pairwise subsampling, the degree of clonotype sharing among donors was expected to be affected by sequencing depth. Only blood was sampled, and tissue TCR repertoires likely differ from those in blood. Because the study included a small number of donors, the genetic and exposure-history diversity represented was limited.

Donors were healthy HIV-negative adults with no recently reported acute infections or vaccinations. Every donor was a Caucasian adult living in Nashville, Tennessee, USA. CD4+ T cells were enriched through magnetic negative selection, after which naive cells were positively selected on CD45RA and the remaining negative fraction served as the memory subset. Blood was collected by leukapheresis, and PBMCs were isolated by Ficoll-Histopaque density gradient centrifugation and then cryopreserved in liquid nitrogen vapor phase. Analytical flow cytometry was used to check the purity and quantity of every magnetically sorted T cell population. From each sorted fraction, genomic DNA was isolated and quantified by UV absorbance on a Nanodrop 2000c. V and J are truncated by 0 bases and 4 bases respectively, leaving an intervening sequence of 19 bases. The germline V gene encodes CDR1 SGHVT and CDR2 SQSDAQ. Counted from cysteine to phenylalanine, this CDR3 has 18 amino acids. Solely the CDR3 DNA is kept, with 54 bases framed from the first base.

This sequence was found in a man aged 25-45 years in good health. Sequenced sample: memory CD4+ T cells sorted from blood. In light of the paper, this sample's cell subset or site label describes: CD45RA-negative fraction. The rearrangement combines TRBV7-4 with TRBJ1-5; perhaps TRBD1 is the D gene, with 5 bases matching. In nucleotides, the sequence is TGTGCCAGCAGCTTAGCTCCCTTCCGACGCGGGGGTAATCAGCCCCAGCATTTT. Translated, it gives CASSLAPFRRGGNQPQHF.